Sequencing of this T cell receptor beta chain was carried out in a study of blood T cell repertoires in COVID-19. Per germline, CDR1 MNHNS and CDR2 SASEGT. This CDR3 is 18 amino acids long. J lost 7 bases, V lost 3 bases, and 15 bases had no gene match. Original processing methods: Estimated nucleated cell counts came from reference gene primer amplification. Libraries were prepared by immunoSEQ multiplex PCR; TCRdb keeps only in-frame clonotypes and omits some of them. V and J calls and clone size come straight from that table; D and trimming were deduced from the DNA. The sample consists of almost 500,000 clones, 88% of them appearing once. Enrollees, about 18 to 95 years old, lived in around 23 US areas. Participants' own reports of clinical history determined their cohort assignment.

The chain combines TRBV6-1 with TRBJ1-6; 7 bases map to TRBD1. This TCR derives from a woman aged 55-69 years who had recovered from COVID-19. The sequenced sample consisted of PBMCs or T cells enriched from blood (not recorded which). The CDR3, as DNA: TGTGCCAGCAGTGATCCAAGGAAAGGGAGCAGGGGGAATTCACCCCTCCACTTT. This sequence encodes CASSDPRKGSRGNSPLHF.